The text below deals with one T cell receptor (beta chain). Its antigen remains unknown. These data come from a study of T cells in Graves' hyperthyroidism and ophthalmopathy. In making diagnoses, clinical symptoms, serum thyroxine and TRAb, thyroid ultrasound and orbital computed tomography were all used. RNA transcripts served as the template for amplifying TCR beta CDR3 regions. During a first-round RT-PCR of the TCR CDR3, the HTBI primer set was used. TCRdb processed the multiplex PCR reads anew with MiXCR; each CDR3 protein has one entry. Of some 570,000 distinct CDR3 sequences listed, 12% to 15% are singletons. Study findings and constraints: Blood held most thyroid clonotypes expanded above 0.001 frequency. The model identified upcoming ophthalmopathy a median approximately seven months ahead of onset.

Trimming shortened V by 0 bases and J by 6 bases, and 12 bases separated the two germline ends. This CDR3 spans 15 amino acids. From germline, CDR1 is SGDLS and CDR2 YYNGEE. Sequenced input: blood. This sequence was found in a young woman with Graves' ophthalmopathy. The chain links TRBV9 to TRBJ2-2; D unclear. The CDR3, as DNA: TGTGCCAGCAGCGTAGACGCTCAATCGGCCGGGGAGCTGTTTTTT. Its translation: CASSVDAQSAGELFF.